These 4 T cell receptor beta chains came from one sample sequenced in a study of T cells after yellow fever vaccination. Each CDR3 protein gets one entry after TCRdb re-called the 5' RACE reads with MiXCR. The sample includes roughly 160,000 distinct CDR3 sequences, around 9.7% of them seen just once. Sequenced here: CD8+ T cells sorted from PBMCs, sampled 45 days after the yellow fever booster vaccination. The source is a man between 18 and 29 years old who received the YFV17D yellow fever vaccine.

The chain couples TRBV5-8 to TRBJ2-7, with D maybe TRBD2 (6 bases). This CDR3 comprises 14 residues. Germline-derived CDR1 and CDR2 are SGHTS and YDEGEE. Trimming removed 2 bases from V and 3 bases from J, with 12 bases in between. The CDR3 sequence is CASSFVGGHYEQYF. CDR3 nucleotide sequence: TGTGCCAGCAGCTTCGTGGGGGGTCACTACGAGCAGTACTTC.

This clonotype has a handful of counts. The V and J genes are TRBV6-1 and TRBJ2-1, with 7 bases lining up with TRBD1. Germline CDR1 and CDR2: MNHNS and SASEGT. Losses at the gene ends were 6 bases for V and 4 bases for J; bases not matched to a gene: 6. This CDR3 has 14 amino acids. The CDR3 region has the DNA TGTGCCAGCAGCGAGGGACAGTTTTACAATGAGCAGTTCTTC. It specifies CASSEGQFYNEQFF.

This clonotype occurred a few times. The V gene is TRBV29-1, the J gene TRBJ2-3, with TRBD1 matching 7 bases. CDR3 length: 12 residues. In germline, CDR1 is SQVTM, CDR2 ANQGSEA. V was pared by 4 bases and J by 7 bases, with 5 bases of the junction left unmatched. The chain's CDR3 is CSVVQGEYTQYF. Written as DNA, the CDR3 is TGCAGCGTTGTCCAGGGGGAGTATACGCAGTATTTT.

The chain is built from TRBV24-1 and TRBJ2-3; TRBD2 matches 7 bases. Germline V gene lookup returns CDR1 KGHDR and CDR2 SFDVKD. The CDR3 is 16 residues long. Trimming took 1 base from V and 2 from J; bases not matched to a gene: 5. CDR3 in DNA: TGTGCCACCAGTGATTTTAGCGGGCGAAACACAGATACGCAGTATTTT. This sequence encodes CATSDFSGRNTDTQYF.